This T cell receptor beta chain was captured in a study of Graves' ophthalmopathy and Graves' hyperthyroidism. The CDR3 length is 14 residues. Between the trimmed V and J ends, which lost 3 bases and 4 bases, there was a span of 13 bases. Those donors who had ophthalmopathy presented with moderate-to-severe activity, a CAS of ≥3, a NOSPECS of ≥4 and a duration under 3 months. Patients were left out if they had other autoimmune diseases, uncontrolled infections, pregnancy or lactation. This clonotype has ten or more counts. As yet, its antigen is unknown. Amplification targeted the TCR beta CDR3 regions, with RNA transcripts as the source material. Amplification began with first-round RT-PCR using HTBI primers, then second-round multiplex PCR was performed. From the multiplex PCR reads, TCRdb called clonotypes with MiXCR, one entry per CDR3 protein. In the table there are 200,000 to 250,000 distinct CDR3 sequences, just under 30% of which are singletons.

Findings and limits, study-wide: Blood also contained most of the expanded thyroid clonotypes above 0.001 frequency.

The sequence was obtained from a man aged 50 to 59 with Graves' ophthalmopathy. The V call is TRBV12-3 or TRBV12-4, the J call TRBJ2-7, with a possible D match to TRBD1 (6 bases). The sample was peripheral blood. The CDR3 here is CASSFRRGRYEQYF. As DNA, the CDR3 is TGTGCCAGCAGTTTTCGCAGGGGCAGGTACGAGCAGTACTTC.